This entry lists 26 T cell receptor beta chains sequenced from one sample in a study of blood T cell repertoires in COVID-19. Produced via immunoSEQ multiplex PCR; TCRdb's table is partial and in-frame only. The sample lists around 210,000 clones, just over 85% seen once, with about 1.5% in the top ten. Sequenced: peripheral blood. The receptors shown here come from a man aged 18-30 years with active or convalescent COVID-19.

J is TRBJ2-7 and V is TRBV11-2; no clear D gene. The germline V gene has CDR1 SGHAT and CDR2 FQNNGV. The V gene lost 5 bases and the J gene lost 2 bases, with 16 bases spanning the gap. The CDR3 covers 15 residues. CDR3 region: CASSRAVGGTYEQYF. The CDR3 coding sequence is TGTGCCAGCAGCCGTGCGGTCGGCGGTACCTACGAGCAGTACTTC.

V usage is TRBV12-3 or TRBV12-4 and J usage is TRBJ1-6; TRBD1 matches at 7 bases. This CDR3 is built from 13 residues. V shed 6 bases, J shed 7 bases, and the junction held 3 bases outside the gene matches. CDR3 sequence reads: CASSQGQNSPLHF. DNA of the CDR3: TGTGCCAGCAGCCAGGGACAGAATTCACCCCTCCACTTT.

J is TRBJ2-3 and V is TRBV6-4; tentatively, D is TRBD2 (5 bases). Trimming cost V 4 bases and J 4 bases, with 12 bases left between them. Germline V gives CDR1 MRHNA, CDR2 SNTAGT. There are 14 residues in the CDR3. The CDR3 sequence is CASSVGSASDTQYF. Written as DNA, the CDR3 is TGTGCCAGCAGTGTGGGTAGCGCCTCAGATACGCAGTATTTT.

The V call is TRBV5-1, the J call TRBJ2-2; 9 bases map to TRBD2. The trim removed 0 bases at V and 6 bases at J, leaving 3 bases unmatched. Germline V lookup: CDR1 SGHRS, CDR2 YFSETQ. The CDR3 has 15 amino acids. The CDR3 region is CASSLASGAAGELFF. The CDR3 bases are TGCGCCAGCAGCTTGGCTAGCGGGGCCGCCGGGGAGCTGTTTTTT.

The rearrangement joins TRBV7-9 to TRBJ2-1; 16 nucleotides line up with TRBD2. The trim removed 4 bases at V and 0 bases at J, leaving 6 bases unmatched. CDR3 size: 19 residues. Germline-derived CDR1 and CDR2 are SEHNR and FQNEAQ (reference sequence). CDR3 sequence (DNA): TGTGCCAGCAGCTCCCCGGGACTAGCGGGAGGGCGCTCCTACAATGAGCAGTTCTTC. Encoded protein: CASSSPGLAGGRSYNEQFF.

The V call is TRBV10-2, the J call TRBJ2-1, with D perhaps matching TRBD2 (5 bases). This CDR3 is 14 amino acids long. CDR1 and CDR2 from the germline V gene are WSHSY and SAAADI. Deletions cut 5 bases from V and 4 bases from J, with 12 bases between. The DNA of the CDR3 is TGCGCCAGCAGTTTTAGCGAGGTTTACAATGAGCAGTTCTTC. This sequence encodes CASSFSEVYNEQFF.

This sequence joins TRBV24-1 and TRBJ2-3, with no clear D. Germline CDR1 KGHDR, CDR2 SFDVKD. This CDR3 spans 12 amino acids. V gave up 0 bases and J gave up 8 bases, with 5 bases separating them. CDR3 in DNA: TGTGCCACCAGTGATTTGAGGAGTACGCAGTATTTT. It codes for CATSDLRSTQYF.

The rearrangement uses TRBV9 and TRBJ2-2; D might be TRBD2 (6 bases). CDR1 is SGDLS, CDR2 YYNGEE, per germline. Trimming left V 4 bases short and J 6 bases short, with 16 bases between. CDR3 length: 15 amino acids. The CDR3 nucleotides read TGTGCCAGCAGCCCCTCCGGGACTTTTTCCGGGGAGCTGTTTTTT. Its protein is CASSPSGTFSGELFF. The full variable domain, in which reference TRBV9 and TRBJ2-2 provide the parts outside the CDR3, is DSGVTQTPKHLITATGQRVTLRCSPRSGDLSVYWYQQSLDQGLQFLIQYYNGEERAKGNILERFSAQQFPDLHSELNLSSLELGDSALYFCASSPSGTFSGELFFGEGSRLTVL.

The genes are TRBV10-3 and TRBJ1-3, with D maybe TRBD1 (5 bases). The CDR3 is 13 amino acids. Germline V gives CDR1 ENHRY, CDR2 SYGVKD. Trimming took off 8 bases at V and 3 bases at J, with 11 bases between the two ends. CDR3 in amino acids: CAIGGELGNTIYF. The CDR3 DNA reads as TGTGCCATCGGGGGGGAACTTGGAAACACCATATATTTT.

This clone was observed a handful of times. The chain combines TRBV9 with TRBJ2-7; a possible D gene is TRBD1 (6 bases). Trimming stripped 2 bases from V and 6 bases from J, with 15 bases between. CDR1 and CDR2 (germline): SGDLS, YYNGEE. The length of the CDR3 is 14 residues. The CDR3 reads CASSVGTYIGEQYF. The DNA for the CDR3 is TGTGCCAGCAGCGTGGGGACATATATTGGCGAGCAGTACTTC.

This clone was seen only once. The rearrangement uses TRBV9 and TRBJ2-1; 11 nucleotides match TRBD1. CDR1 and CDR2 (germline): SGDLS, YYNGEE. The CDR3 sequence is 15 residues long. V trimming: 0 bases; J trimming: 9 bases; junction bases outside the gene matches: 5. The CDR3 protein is CASSVGDRGFGEQFF. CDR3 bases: TGTGCCAGCAGCGTAGGGGACAGGGGGTTCGGTGAGCAGTTCTTC.

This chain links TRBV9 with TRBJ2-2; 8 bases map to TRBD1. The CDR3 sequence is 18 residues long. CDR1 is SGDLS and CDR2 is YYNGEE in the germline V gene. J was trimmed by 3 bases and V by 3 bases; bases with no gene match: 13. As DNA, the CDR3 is TGTGCCAGCAGCGCCCCGAGCCGGGACAGGATTTACACCGGGGAGCTGTTTTTT. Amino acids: CASSAPSRDRIYTGELFF.

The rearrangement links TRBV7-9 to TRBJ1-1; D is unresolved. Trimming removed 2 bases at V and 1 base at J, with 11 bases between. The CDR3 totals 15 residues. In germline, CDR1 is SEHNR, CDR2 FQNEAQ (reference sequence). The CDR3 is CASSLTSQENTEAFF. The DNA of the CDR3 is TGTGCCAGCAGCTTAACCTCGCAGGAGAACACTGAAGCTTTCTTT.

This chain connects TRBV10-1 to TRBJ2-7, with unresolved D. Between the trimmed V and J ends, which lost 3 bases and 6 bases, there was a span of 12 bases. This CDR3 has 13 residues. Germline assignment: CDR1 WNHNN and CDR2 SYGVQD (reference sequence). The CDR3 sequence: CASSDPSSGEQYF. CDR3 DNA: TGCGCCAGCAGTGACCCGTCGTCAGGCGAGCAGTACTTC.

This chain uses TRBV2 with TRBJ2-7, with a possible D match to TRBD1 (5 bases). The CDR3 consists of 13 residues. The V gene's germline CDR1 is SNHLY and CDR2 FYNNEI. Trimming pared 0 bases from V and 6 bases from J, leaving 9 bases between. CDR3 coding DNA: TGTGCCAGCAGTGAAGCGCAGGGCGGCGAGCAGTACTTC. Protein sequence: CASSEAQGGEQYF.

For the CDR3, the DNA is TGTGCCAGCAGCGTCCTATCTGCAGGCGCTGAAGCTTTCTTT. Protein product: CASSVLSAGAEAFF. The chain couples TRBV9 to TRBJ1-1; D not resolved. The CDR3 runs to 14 residues. V was shortened by 2 bases and J by 6 bases, with 14 bases between the two germline ends. Per the germline V gene, CDR1 is SGDLS and CDR2 is YYNGEE.

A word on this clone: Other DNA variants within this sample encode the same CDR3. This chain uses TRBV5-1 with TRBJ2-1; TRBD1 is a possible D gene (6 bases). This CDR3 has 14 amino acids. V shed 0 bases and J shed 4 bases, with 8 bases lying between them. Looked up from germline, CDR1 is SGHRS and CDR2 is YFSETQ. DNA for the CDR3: TGCGCCAGCAGCTTGGGACAGGCTTACAATGAGCAGTTCTTC. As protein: CASSLGQAYNEQFF.

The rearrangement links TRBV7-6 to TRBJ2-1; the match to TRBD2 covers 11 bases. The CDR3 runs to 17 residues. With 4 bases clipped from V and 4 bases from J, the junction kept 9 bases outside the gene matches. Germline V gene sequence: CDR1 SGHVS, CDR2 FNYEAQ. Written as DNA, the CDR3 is TGTGCCAGCAGCTCACTAGCGGGAGAAGTAGGTTACAATGAGCAGTTCTTC. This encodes CASSSLAGEVGYNEQFF.

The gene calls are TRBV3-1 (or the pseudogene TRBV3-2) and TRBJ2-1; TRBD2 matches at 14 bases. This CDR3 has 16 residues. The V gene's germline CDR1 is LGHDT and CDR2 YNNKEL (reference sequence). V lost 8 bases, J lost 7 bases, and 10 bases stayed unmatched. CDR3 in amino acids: CASGTSGRMIRNEQFF. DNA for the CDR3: TGTGCCAGCGGGACTAGCGGGAGAATGATTAGGAATGAGCAGTTCTTC.

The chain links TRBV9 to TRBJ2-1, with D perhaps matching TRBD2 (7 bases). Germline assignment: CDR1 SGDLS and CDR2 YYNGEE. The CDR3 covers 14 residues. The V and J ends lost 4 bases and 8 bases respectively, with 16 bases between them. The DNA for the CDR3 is TGTGCCAGCAGCACCCAAGGGGGGGGCGATGAGCAGTTCTTC. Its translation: CASSTQGGGDEQFF. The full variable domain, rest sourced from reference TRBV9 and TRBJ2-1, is DSGVTQTPKHLITATGQRVTLRCSPRSGDLSVYWYQQSLDQGLQFLIQYYNGEERAKGNILERFSAQQFPDLHSELNLSSLELGDSALYFCASSTQGGGDEQFFGPGTRLTVL.

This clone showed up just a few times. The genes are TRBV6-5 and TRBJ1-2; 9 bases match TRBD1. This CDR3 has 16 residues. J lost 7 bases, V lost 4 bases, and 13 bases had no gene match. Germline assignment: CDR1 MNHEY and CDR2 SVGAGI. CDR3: CASSSGEQGALGGYTF. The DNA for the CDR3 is TGTGCCAGCAGTTCCGGTGAACAGGGGGCCCTTGGTGGCTACACCTTC.

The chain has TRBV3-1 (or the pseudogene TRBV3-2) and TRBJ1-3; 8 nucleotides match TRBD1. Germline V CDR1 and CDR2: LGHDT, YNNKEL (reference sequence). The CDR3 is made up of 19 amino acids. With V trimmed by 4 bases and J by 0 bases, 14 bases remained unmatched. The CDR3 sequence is CASSRNLLTGGDSGNTIYF. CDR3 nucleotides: TGTGCCAGCAGCCGAAATCTCCTCACAGGGGGAGACTCTGGAAACACCATATATTTT.

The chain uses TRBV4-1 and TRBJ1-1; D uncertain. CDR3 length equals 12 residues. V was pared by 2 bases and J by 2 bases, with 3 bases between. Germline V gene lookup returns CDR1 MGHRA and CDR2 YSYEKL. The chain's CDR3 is CASSQLNTEAFF. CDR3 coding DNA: TGCGCCAGCAGCCAACTTAACACTGAAGCTTTCTTT.

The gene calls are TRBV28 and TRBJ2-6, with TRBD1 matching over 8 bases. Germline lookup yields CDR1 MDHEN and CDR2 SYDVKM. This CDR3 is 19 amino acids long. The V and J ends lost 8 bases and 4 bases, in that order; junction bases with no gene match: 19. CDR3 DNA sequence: TGTGCCAGCGCCACCCCCTCCGGGACAGGACTCTGGGGGGCCAACGTCCTGACTTTC. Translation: CASATPSGTGLWGANVLTF.

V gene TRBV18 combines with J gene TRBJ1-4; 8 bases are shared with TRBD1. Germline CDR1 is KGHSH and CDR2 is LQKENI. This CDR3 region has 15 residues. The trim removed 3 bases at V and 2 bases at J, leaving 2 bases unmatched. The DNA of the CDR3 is TGTGCCAGCTCACCGTGGACAGGGACTAATGAAAAACTGTTTTTT. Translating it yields CASSPWTGTNEKLFF.

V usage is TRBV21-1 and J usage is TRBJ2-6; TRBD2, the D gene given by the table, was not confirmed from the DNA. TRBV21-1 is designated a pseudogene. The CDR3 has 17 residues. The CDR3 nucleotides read TGTGCCAGCAGCAAGGAAAAGAGGGGAGGCTGGGCCAACGTCCTGACTTTC. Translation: CASSKEKRGGWANVLTF.